Listed here are 22 T cell receptor beta chains from one sample, sequenced in a study of blood T cell repertoires in COVID-19. The assay was immunoSEQ multiplex PCR, and TCRdb's table has in-frame clones only and misses some. The sample has around 190,000 clones, roughly 83% seen once. The material sequenced was peripheral blood. Receptors originate from a human donor in a cohort sampled during active COVID-19.

The genes are TRBV10-2 and TRBJ1-1; the D gene is possibly TRBD1 (5 bases). Trimming removed 6 bases from V and 4 bases from J, with 12 bases in between. This CDR3 comprises 13 residues. Looked up from germline, CDR1 is WSHSY and CDR2 is SAAADI. The CDR3 DNA sequence: TGCGCCAGCAGAGACCAGGGAGGCACTGAAGCTTTCTTT. Translating gives CASRDQGGTEAFF.

The V gene is TRBV28, the J gene TRBJ1-3; 9 positions match TRBD1. V shed 2 bases and J 4 bases; nucleotides not matched to a gene: 3. The CDR3 is 15 residues long. Per germline, CDR1 MDHEN and CDR2 SYDVKM. The CDR3 protein is CASSLPGTGGNTIYF. In DNA, the CDR3 is TGTGCCAGCAGTTTACCCGGGACAGGGGGAAACACCATATATTTT. Full variable domain (remainder filled in from reference TRBV28 and TRBJ1-3): DVKVTQSSRYLVKRTGEKVFLECVQDMDHENMFWYRQDPGLGLRLIYFSYDVKMKEKGDIPEGYSVSREKKERFSLILESASTNQTSMYLCASSLPGTGGNTIYFGEGSWLTVV.

V is TRBV6-1 and J is TRBJ1-4, with 9 positions matching TRBD1. Per the germline V gene, CDR1 is MNHNS and CDR2 is SASEGT. This CDR3 contains 17 residues. V gave up 2 bases and J gave up 3 bases; unmatched junction bases: 7. The CDR3 is CASSEFDRGRANEKLFF. In DNA form, the CDR3 reads TGTGCCAGCAGTGAATTCGACAGGGGGAGAGCTAATGAAAAACTGTTTTTT.

The chain combines TRBV4-1 with TRBJ1-1; D unresolved. This CDR3 is 13 amino acids long. The V and J ends lost 7 bases and 2 bases respectively, with 11 bases between them. Germline V gene data show CDR1 as MGHRA and CDR2 as YSYEKL. CDR3 bases: TGCGCCAGCACCCTTCGGGGAAACACTGAAGCTTTCTTT. This translates into CASTLRGNTEAFF.

The chain is built from TRBV6-5 and TRBJ2-7; 8 nucleotides match TRBD1. The germline CDR1 and CDR2 sequences are MNHEY and SVGAGI. With 9 bases clipped from V and 5 bases from J, the junction kept 6 bases outside the gene matches. This CDR3 comprises 12 residues. CDR3 DNA sequence: TGTGCCAGGGAGACAGGGGAAGACGAGCAGTACTTC. Protein sequence: CARETGEDEQYF.

The rearrangement uses TRBV24-1 and TRBJ1-2; D unclear. Germline V lookup: CDR1 KGHDR, CDR2 SFDVKD. CDR3 length equals 13 residues. The V and J ends lost 3 bases and 4 bases respectively, with 8 bases between them. CDR3 residues: CATSDPFSYGYTF. DNA for the CDR3: TGTGCCACCAGTGATCCGTTCAGCTATGGCTACACCTTC.

The chain employs TRBV4-1 and TRBJ2-1, with D perhaps matching TRBD2 (5 bases). This CDR3 is 16 amino acids long. Germline CDR1 reads MGHRA; CDR2 reads YSYEKL. V lost 3 bases, J lost 0 bases, and 12 bases lay in between. The DNA for the CDR3 is TGCGCCAGCAGCCAGAGGCAAGGGAGCTCCTACAATGAGCAGTTCTTC. This gives the protein CASSQRQGSSYNEQFF.

V usage is TRBV10-1 and J usage is TRBJ1-1, with TRBD1 identical over 8 bases. After removal of 3 bases from V and 5 bases from J, the junction contained 8 bases not matched to a gene. Germline assignment: CDR1 WNHNN and CDR2 SYGVQD (reference sequence). There are 15 residues in the CDR3. CDR3 loop: CASSDPAGGATEAFF. Written as DNA, the CDR3 is TGCGCCAGCAGTGACCCGGCAGGGGGCGCGACTGAAGCTTTCTTT.

The chain joins TRBV4-3 to TRBJ1-5, with D unclear. The CDR3 runs to 15 residues. Looked up from germline, CDR1 is LGHNA and CDR2 is YSLEER. Trimming took 0 bases from V and 5 from J, leaving 11 bases between them. CDR3 nucleotide sequence: TGCGCCAGCAGCCAAGAGCCAGGCAGGCATCAGCCCCAGCATTTT. Its translation is CASSQEPGRHQPQHF.

The chain uses TRBV5-1 and TRBJ2-3, with D possibly matching TRBD2 (6 bases). The CDR3 totals 15 residues. Germline V gene sequence: CDR1 SGHRS, CDR2 YFSETQ. With 7 bases removed from V and 1 base from J, the gap between germline ends came to 16 bases. The CDR3 sequence: CASAPGTGGTDTQYF. CDR3 nucleotides: TGCGCCAGCGCCCCGGGGACGGGGGGCACAGATACGCAGTATTTT.

The J gene is TRBJ2-7, the V gene TRBV18; maybe TRBD2 (6 bases). CDR3 length: 14 residues. Per the germline V gene, CDR1 is KGHSH and CDR2 is LQKENI. V lost 2 bases and J lost 5, with 13 bases in between. The CDR3 nucleotides are TGTGCCAGCTCACCAACCGCGGGAAGGAACGAGCAGTACTTC. Its protein product is CASSPTAGRNEQYF.

The J gene is TRBJ2-3, the V gene TRBV7-3, with a possible D match to TRBD1 (6 bases). This CDR3 has 15 residues. Germline V gene lookup returns CDR1 SGHTA and CDR2 FQGTGA. V shed 2 bases and J shed 2 bases, with 11 bases lying between them. As DNA, the CDR3 is TGTGCCAGCAGCTTATCCGGACAGTTCACAGATACGCAGTATTTT. It codes for CASSLSGQFTDTQYF.

This chain links TRBV27 with TRBJ2-7; the match to TRBD1 covers 7 bases. The CDR3 extends over 14 amino acids. Trimming removed 2 bases from V and 4 bases from J; junction bases left unmatched: 5. Germline V gene sequence: CDR1 MNHEY, CDR2 SMNVEV (reference sequence). The CDR3 loop is CASSLIGRGYEQYF. The CDR3 nucleotides read TGTGCCAGCAGTTTAATAGGCAGGGGGTACGAGCAGTACTTC.

This chain links TRBV7-2 with TRBJ2-7; the D gene is possibly TRBD2 (7 bases). In germline, CDR1 is SGHTA, CDR2 FQGNSA. The CDR3 spans 17 residues. The V and J ends lost 8 bases and 2 bases respectively, with 25 bases between them. CDR3 sequence (DNA): TGTGCCAGCCGCCTAGTAGTGGGAGGGGGATTGGCCTACGAGCAGTACTTC. Translating it yields CASRLVVGGGLAYEQYF. The full variable domain, rest sourced from reference TRBV7-2 and TRBJ2-7, is GAGVSQSPSNKVTEKGKDVELRCDPISGHTALYWYRQSLGQGLEFLIYFQGNSAPDKSGLPSDRFSAERTGGSVSTLTIQRTQQEDSAVYLCASRLVVGGGLAYEQYFGPGTRLTVT.

The chain recombines TRBV19 with TRBJ1-6, with 8 positions matching TRBD1. This CDR3 comprises 20 residues. Germline V gives CDR1 LNHDA, CDR2 SQIVND (reference sequence). V shed 5 bases and J 0 bases; nucleotides not matched to a gene: 15. The CDR3 protein is CASSARPGQVAFSYNSPLHF. CDR3 coding DNA: TGTGCCAGTAGTGCTCGACCGGGACAGGTCGCGTTCTCCTATAATTCACCCCTCCACTTT.

V and J are TRBV7-6 and TRBJ2-3; D uncertain. The germline V gene has CDR1 SGHVS and CDR2 FNYEAQ. The CDR3 runs 13 residues. Trimming cost V 0 bases and J 5 bases, with 6 bases left between them. CDR3 DNA: TGTGCCAGCAGCTTAGCGGCAGAAGATACGCAGTATTTT. This gives the protein CASSLAAEDTQYF.

The rearrangement uses TRBV7-8 and TRBJ2-1; 15 nucleotides match TRBD2. The CDR3 consists of 16 residues. V shed 7 bases, J shed 10 bases, and the junction held 11 bases outside the gene matches. CDR1 is SGHVS, CDR2 FQNEAQ, per germline. CDR3 amino acids: CASTKWTSGGAREQFF. The CDR3 bases are TGTGCCAGCACCAAATGGACTAGCGGGGGGGCCCGGGAGCAGTTCTTC.

This chain uses TRBV28 with TRBJ1-2, with 10 bases matching TRBD1. The CDR3 contains 15 residues. The J segment lost 0 bases and the V segment lost 8 bases, leaving 6 bases of the junction unmatched. Germline V gives CDR1 MDHEN, CDR2 SYDVKM. The CDR3 loop is CASHPGTGANYGYTF. The CDR3 DNA follows: TGTGCCAGCCATCCCGGGACAGGGGCTAACTATGGCTACACCTTC.

The chain links TRBV7-6 to TRBJ2-5, with D possibly matching TRBD1 (6 bases). Trimming pared 5 bases from V and 6 bases from J, leaving 16 bases between. From germline, CDR1 is SGHVS and CDR2 FNYEAQ. This CDR3 spans 14 amino acids. This CDR3 reads CASSRDGGPQTQYF. CDR3 DNA: TGTGCCAGCAGCCGTGATGGGGGCCCACAGACCCAGTACTTC.

The V call is TRBV11-3, the J call TRBJ2-7, with TRBD1 matching 7 bases. This CDR3 has 14 residues. With 5 bases clipped from V and 1 base from J, the junction kept 5 bases outside the gene matches. The germline V gene encodes CDR1 SGHNT and CDR2 YENEEA. The CDR3 here is CASSPRQGSYEQYF. The CDR3 DNA reads TGTGCCAGCAGCCCCAGACAGGGATCCTACGAGCAGTACTTC.

The chain employs TRBV11-2 and TRBJ2-2; 7 bases are a match to TRBD2. Unmatched junction bases numbered 4, after V lost 2 bases and J lost 1 base. Looked up from germline, CDR1 is SGHAT and CDR2 is FQNNGV. CDR3 length: 16 amino acids. The CDR3 reads CASSLPPSGNTGELFF. The CDR3, as DNA: TGTGCCAGCAGCTTACCCCCTAGCGGGAACACCGGGGAGCTGTTTTTT.

The chain uses TRBV3-1 (or the pseudogene TRBV3-2) and TRBJ2-7, with 7 bases aligning to TRBD2. This CDR3 is 16 amino acids long. V gave up 0 bases and J gave up 3 bases; unmatched junction bases: 8. CDR1 is LGHDT and CDR2 is YNNKEL in the germline V gene (reference sequence). The CDR3 DNA reads as TGTGCCAGCAGCCAAGATCGGGAGGCACTCTACTACGAGCAGTACTTC. Its translation: CASSQDREALYYEQYF.